The 31 T cell receptor beta chains in this list originate from one sample, sequenced in a study of T cells after yellow fever vaccination. One entry per CDR3 protein, called by TCRdb with MiXCR from the 5' RACE reads. The table lists some 340,000 distinct CDR3 sequences, over 8.5% of them singletons. This sample comprised CD4+ T cells sorted from PBMCs, obtained 45 days after the yellow fever booster vaccination. The receptors derive from a young man who received the YFV17D yellow fever vaccine.

This clonotype occurred a few times. The germline gene is not matched at one end of the junction; a read error may be the cause. The rearrangement joins TRBV20-1 to TRBJ1-1; unclear D gene. Looked up from germline, CDR1 is DFQATT and CDR2 is SNEGSKA (reference sequence). This CDR3 has 13 residues. The DNA for the CDR3 is TGCAGTGCTAGAGATCACGTGAACCCTGAAGCTTTCTTT. This codes for CSARDHVNPEAFF.

This clonotype was counted ten times or more. The V call is TRBV6-5, the J call TRBJ2-2, with TRBD1 as a possible D gene (6 bases). Germline V gene lookup returns CDR1 MNHEY and CDR2 SVGAGI. V gave up 4 bases and J gave up 6 bases, with 9 bases separating them. The CDR3 extends over 13 amino acids. This CDR3 is CASSWGLAGELFF. The CDR3 DNA sequence: TGTGCCAGCAGTTGGGGGCTTGCCGGGGAGCTGTTTTTT.

A few counts support this clonotype. The chain uses TRBV21-1 and TRBJ2-5. TRBV21-1 is termed a pseudogene. The CDR3 sequence is 13 residues long. As DNA, the CDR3 is TGTGCCAGCAGCAATTGGGACCAGAGGACCCAGTACTTC. Translation: CASSNWDQRTQYF.

J is TRBJ1-2 and V is TRBV14, with no clear D. Trimming left V 1 base short and J 5 bases short, with 8 bases between. CDR1 and CDR2 from the germline V gene are SGHDN and FVKESK. The CDR3 spans 13 residues. This chain's CDR3 is CASSQGSQYGYTF. For the CDR3, the DNA is TGTGCCAGCAGCCAAGGTTCCCAATATGGCTACACCTTC.

The chain combines TRBV5-1 with TRBJ1-5; 7 bases agree with TRBD1. V shed 3 bases, J shed 8 bases, and the junction held 8 bases outside the gene matches. This CDR3 contains 14 residues. CDR1 is SGHRS and CDR2 is YFSETQ in the germline V gene. CDR3 sequence (DNA): TGCGCCAGCAGCTCGGGGACAGCTGGGGAGCCCCAGCATTTT. This sequence encodes CASSSGTAGEPQHF.

The chain employs TRBV4-2 and TRBJ1-1; D may be TRBD1 (6 bases). CDR3 length: 16 amino acids. Trimming removed 3 bases from V and 6 bases from J, with 20 bases in between. CDR1 and CDR2 from the germline V gene are LGHNA and YNFKEQ. The CDR3 loop reads CASSHYLGGGDAEAFF. The CDR3 region has the DNA TGTGCCAGCAGCCATTACCTAGGGGGAGGGGACGCTGAAGCTTTCTTT.

The table lists this clonotype with a few counts. V is TRBV4-3 and J is TRBJ1-3; weak D call: TRBD1 (5 bases). This CDR3 has 17 amino acids. Trimming removed 0 bases from V and 0 bases from J, with 12 bases in between. The germline V gene has CDR1 LGHNA and CDR2 YSLEER. In DNA, the CDR3 is TGCGCCAGCAGCCAAGAATGGGACTCTACCTCTGGAAACACCATATATTTT. Its protein is CASSQEWDSTSGNTIYF.

V is TRBV4-1 and J is TRBJ1-5, with TRBD1 matching over 9 bases. The CDR3 runs 15 residues. V trimming: 6 bases; J trimming: 4 bases; junction bases outside the gene matches: 7. CDR1 and CDR2 (germline): MGHRA, YSYEKL. CDR3 sequence: CASRRTGVGNQPQHF. For the CDR3, the DNA is TGCGCCAGCAGACGGACAGGGGTAGGGAATCAGCCCCAGCATTTT.

The V gene is TRBV28, the J gene TRBJ2-7, with a tentative D call TRBD1 (6 bases). V lost 4 bases to trimming and J lost 2 bases, with 12 bases between them. This CDR3 is built from 14 residues. Germline lookup yields CDR1 MDHEN and CDR2 SYDVKM. The CDR3 DNA follows: TGTGCCAGCAGTTCGATGACAGGAGCCTACGAGCAGTACTTC. As protein: CASSSMTGAYEQYF.

The gene calls are TRBV7-2 and TRBJ2-2, with D perhaps TRBD2 (6 bases). V was cut by 6 bases and J by 7 bases, with 12 bases left in between. Germline V gene data show CDR1 as SGHTA and CDR2 as FQGNSA. This CDR3 comprises 13 residues. This CDR3 reads CASSTTGGGELFF. Written as DNA, the CDR3 is TGTGCCAGCAGTACCACCGGGGGCGGGGAGCTGTTTTTT.

This chain joins TRBV20-1 and TRBJ1-1, with no clear D. Between the trimmed V and J ends, which lost 2 bases and 10 bases, there was a span of 11 bases. The CDR3 extends over 11 amino acids. Germline V gene lookup returns CDR1 DFQATT and CDR2 SNEGSKA (reference sequence). The CDR3 nucleotides are TGCAGTGCTAGACGGGCGGAAGGAGCTTTCTTT. Protein product: CSARRAEGAFF.

This clonotype was found a few times. CDR3 protein: CASSPGPNTDTQYF. In DNA form, the CDR3 reads TGTGCCAGCAGTCCGGGACCAAACACAGATACGCAGTATTTT. The chain links TRBV6-4 to TRBJ2-3, with D perhaps TRBD1 or TRBD2 (5 bases each). The germline V gene has CDR1 MRHNA and CDR2 SNTAGT. The CDR3 consists of 14 residues. Trimming removed 5 bases at V and 2 bases at J, with 11 bases between.

V and J are TRBV4-3 and TRBJ2-7, with TRBD1 as a possible D gene (5 bases). The CDR3 is made up of 13 amino acids. Trimming took off 4 bases at V and 4 bases at J, with 11 bases between the two ends. The germline V gene has CDR1 LGHNA and CDR2 YSLEER. Written as DNA, the CDR3 is TGCGCCAGCAGCCGAGACAGCAGGTACGAGCAGTACTTC. Translating gives CASSRDSRYEQYF.

In this sample, this clonotype turned up a few times. This rearrangement joins TRBV18 to TRBJ2-7, with D maybe TRBD2 (5 bases). In germline, CDR1 is KGHSH, CDR2 LQKENI. This CDR3 is built from 15 residues. V was cut by 0 bases and J by 4 bases, with 13 bases left in between. CDR3 protein: CASSPPQPRRYEQYF. DNA for the CDR3: TGTGCCAGCTCACCACCTCAACCACGGAGGTACGAGCAGTACTTC.

The table lists this clonotype with many counts. This chain joins TRBV5-1 and TRBJ2-1; TRBD2 is a possible D gene (7 bases). Germline lookup yields CDR1 SGHRS and CDR2 YFSETQ. The CDR3 has 16 residues. The V end lost 0 bases, the J end lost 8 bases, and 18 bases lay between the germline ends. CDR3 protein: CASSLAVVGGPDEQFF. CDR3 nucleotides: TGCGCCAGCAGCTTGGCCGTTGTGGGGGGGCCCGATGAGCAGTTCTTC.

V is TRBV25-1 and J is TRBJ2-7, with D maybe TRBD1 (6 bases). Germline values: CDR1 MGHDK, CDR2 SYGVNS. The CDR3 runs to 14 residues. With 6 bases removed from V and 3 bases from J, the gap between germline ends came to 15 bases. CDR3 sequence reads: CASSTRGHVYEQYF. In DNA form, the CDR3 reads TGTGCCAGCAGCACACGGGGACACGTCTACGAGCAGTACTTC.

The rearrangement joins TRBV18 to TRBJ1-2, with 9 positions matching TRBD1. Germline V lookup: CDR1 KGHSH, CDR2 LQKENI. V lost 3 bases, J lost 0 bases, and 8 bases stayed unmatched. CDR3 length: 17 amino acids. The CDR3 reads CASSPGPTGGSNYGYTF. Here the CDR3 DNA reads TGTGCCAGCTCACCGGGTCCCACAGGGGGCTCTAACTATGGCTACACCTTC.

This clonotype was detected many times. The chain carries TRBV5-1 and TRBJ2-5; maybe TRBD2 (6 bases). V gave up 3 bases and J gave up 1 base, with 16 bases separating them. CDR1 SGHRS and CDR2 YFSETQ come from the germline V gene. The CDR3 totals 16 residues. CDR3 bases: TGCGCCAGCAGCTCCGGCGGGCGGGGTTCCCAAGAGACCCAGTACTTC. Its translation: CASSSGGRGSQETQYF.

The table lists this clonotype with a few counts. The V gene is TRBV5-1, the J gene TRBJ1-1; tentative D call: TRBD1 (6 bases). In germline, CDR1 is SGHRS, CDR2 YFSETQ. The V gene lost 2 bases and the J gene lost 3 bases, with 11 bases spanning the gap. The CDR3 loop spans 14 amino acids. CDR3 residues: CASSFLQGYTEAFF. The CDR3 coding sequence is TGCGCCAGCAGCTTCCTACAGGGTTACACTGAAGCTTTCTTT.

This clonotype was observed a few times. The V call is TRBV4-1, the J call TRBJ1-1; D is undetermined. Trimming stripped 2 bases from V and 5 bases from J, with 15 bases between. This CDR3 has 15 residues. The germline V gene has CDR1 MGHRA and CDR2 YSYEKL. This CDR3 is CASSQLGQPRTEAFF. CDR3 bases: TGCGCCAGCAGCCAACTGGGCCAACCGAGGACTGAAGCTTTCTTT.

The CDR3 region is CASSLVVNTDLNTEAFF. CDR3 nucleotide sequence: TGCGCCAGCAGCTTGGTGGTAAATACGGACCTGAACACTGAAGCTTTCTTT. The chain uses TRBV5-1 and TRBJ1-1; D uncertain. From germline, CDR1 is SGHRS and CDR2 YFSETQ. The CDR3 runs to 17 residues. The V end was cut by 0 bases, the J end by 0 bases, with 15 bases between.

CDR3 sequence (DNA): TGTGCCAGCAGTGAATTCGGGGAGGGGGCGGTTCGGCAGCCCCAGCATTTT. Translating it yields CASSEFGEGAVRQPQHF. V is TRBV6-1 and J is TRBJ1-5; 7 bases are shared with TRBD1. From germline, CDR1 is MNHNS and CDR2 SASEGT. Unmatched junction bases numbered 14, after V lost 2 bases and J lost 7 bases. The CDR3 covers 17 residues.

This clonotype was seen at least ten times. This chain links TRBV20-1 with TRBJ2-5, with TRBD2 matching 10 bases. The V gene end was trimmed by 0 bases and the J gene end by 7 bases; junction bases not matched to a gene: 2. This CDR3 has 13 residues. Germline-derived CDR1 and CDR2 are DFQATT and SNEGSKA (reference sequence). DNA of the CDR3: TGCAGTGCTAGAGACCCTAGCGGGAGGACCCAGTACTTC. Amino acid sequence: CSARDPSGRTQYF.

This clonotype was counted a few times. The V gene is TRBV7-8, the J gene TRBJ2-7; a possible D gene is TRBD1 (6 bases). Germline values: CDR1 SGHVS, CDR2 FQNEAQ. Trimming pared 5 bases from V and 3 bases from J, leaving 17 bases between. The CDR3 covers 15 residues. The CDR3 region has the DNA TGTGCCAGCAGCCCGCAGACAGGACCTTTCTACGAGCAGTACTTC. Protein: CASSPQTGPFYEQYF.

The chain joins TRBV9 to TRBJ1-6; a possible D gene is TRBD1 (5 bases). Germline V gene sequence: CDR1 SGDLS, CDR2 YYNGEE. Trimming cost V 0 bases and J 9 bases, with 10 bases left between them. The CDR3 is 14 amino acids. The CDR3 loop is CASSVDGGGSPLHF. Here the CDR3 DNA reads TGTGCCAGCAGCGTAGACGGGGGTGGTTCACCCCTCCACTTT.

This clonotype was detected a few times. The chain employs TRBV6-2 or TRBV6-3 and TRBJ2-4; D is unclear. This CDR3 is built from 12 residues. Trimming left V 0 bases short and J 7 bases short, with 4 bases between. Germline V gene lookup returns CDR1 MNHEY and CDR2 SVGEGT. The CDR3 sequence is CASSYSANIQYF. The CDR3 DNA is TGTGCCAGCAGTTACTCGGCTAACATTCAGTACTTC.

The chain couples TRBV6-6 to TRBJ1-1; TRBD1 is a possible D gene (5 bases). Per germline, CDR1 MNHNY and CDR2 SVGAGI (reference sequence). The V end lost 2 bases, the J end lost 6 bases, and 7 bases lay between the germline ends. CDR3 length: 12 amino acids. CDR3 coding DNA: TGTGCCAGCAGTTACCAGGGAGCTGAAGCTTTCTTT. Its translation: CASSYQGAEAFF.

V gene TRBV29-1 combines with J gene TRBJ2-5; no reliable D call. V was trimmed by 8 bases and J by 2 bases, leaving 12 bases between them. The CDR3 length is 12 residues. The germline V gene has CDR1 SQVTM and CDR2 ANQGSEA. In DNA form, the CDR3 reads TGCAGCTCCCGGCGAGGTCAAGAGACCCAGTACTTC. Translation: CSSRRGQETQYF.

In its sample, this clonotype was seen a few times. The V gene is TRBV20-1, the J gene TRBJ2-7, with D maybe TRBD1 (6 bases). Trimming shortened V by 6 bases and J by 6 bases, and 12 bases separated the two germline ends. Germline CDR1 reads DFQATT; CDR2 reads SNEGSKA (reference sequence). There are 11 residues in the CDR3. The CDR3 spells CSAQWGREQYV. The CDR3 nucleotides read TGCAGTGCCCAATGGGGGCGCGAGCAGTACGTC.

The J gene is TRBJ1-1, the V gene TRBV4-2; TRBD1 aligns across 8 bases. The CDR3 has 14 residues. V trimming: 2 bases; J trimming: 7 bases; junction bases outside the gene matches: 6. In germline, CDR1 is LGHNA, CDR2 YNFKEQ. CDR3 bases: TGTGCCAGCAGCCAATCGGACAGGGAGAATGAAGCTTTCTTT. It specifies CASSQSDRENEAFF.

This chain joins TRBV18 and TRBJ1-4; D perhaps matches TRBD1 (5 bases). Germline loops: CDR1 KGHSH, CDR2 LQKENI. The CDR3 extends over 15 amino acids. Trimming cost V 2 bases and J 8 bases, with 15 bases left between them. CDR3 region: CASSPLAGSPEKLFF. CDR3 bases: TGTGCCAGCTCACCATTGGCAGGGTCCCCCGAAAAACTGTTTTTT.